The source of this T cell receptor (beta chain) is a study of CD8 T cells in ankylosing spondylitis. Study outcomes and limitations: A TCR beta motif of several highly homologous variants seemed to mark ankylosing spondylitis blood. Clones linked to disease were reported to show significant enrichment in matched ankylosing spondylitis synovial fluid. Before this, some motif variants had been reported in reactive arthritis synovial fluid and blood.

The TCR beta libraries were generated through quantitative 5'-RACE incorporating molecular barcodes. Each CDR3 protein is one row after TCRdb ran MiXCR on the 5' RACE reads. Here the sample spans a few hundred thousand distinct CDR3 sequences, roughly 13% being singletons. About this clonotype: Its target is unknown.

The sequenced sample was blood, either unsorted or a sorted T cell fraction (not recorded which). This receptor was taken from a male donor with ankylosing spondylitis.

The CDR3 nucleotides read TGTGCCAGTTCCCCAGGGGGGCGTAGCGGTGACACCGGGGAGCTGTTTTTT. Its protein is CASSPGGRSGDTGELFF. The gene calls are TRBV19 and TRBJ2-2; D might be TRBD1 (7 bases). Germline V CDR1 and CDR2: LNHDA, SQIVND (reference sequence). The CDR3 length is 17 residues. Trimming took off 8 bases at V and 3 bases at J, with 22 bases between the two ends. The full variable domain, rest sourced from reference TRBV19 and TRBJ2-2, is DGGITQSPKYLFRKEGQNVTLSCEQNLNHDAMYWYRQDPGQGLRLIYYSQIVNDFQKGDIAEGYSVSREKKESFPLTVTSAQKNPTAFYLCASSPGGRSGDTGELFFGEGSRLTVL.